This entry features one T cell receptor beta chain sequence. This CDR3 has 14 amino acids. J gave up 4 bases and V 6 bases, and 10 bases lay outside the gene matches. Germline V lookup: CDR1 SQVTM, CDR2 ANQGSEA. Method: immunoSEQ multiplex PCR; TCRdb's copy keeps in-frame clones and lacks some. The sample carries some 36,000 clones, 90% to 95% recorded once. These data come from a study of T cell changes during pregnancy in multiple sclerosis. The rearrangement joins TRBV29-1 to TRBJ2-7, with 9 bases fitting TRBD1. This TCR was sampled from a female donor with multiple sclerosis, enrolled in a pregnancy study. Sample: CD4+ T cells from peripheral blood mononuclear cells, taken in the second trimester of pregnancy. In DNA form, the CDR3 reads TGCAGCGTCGGTGCGGGACAGGGAACATACGAGCAGTACTTC. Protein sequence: CSVGAGQGTYEQYF.